The 7 T cell receptor beta chains reported below all come from one sample, sequenced in a study of blood T cell repertoires in COVID-19. Method: immunoSEQ multiplex PCR; TCRdb's copy keeps in-frame clones and lacks some. This table holds about 96,000 clones, around 85% found once. Sample: peripheral blood. The source of these receptors is a woman aged 55 to 70 with acute or convalescent COVID-19.

As to this clone: The identical CDR3 is also encoded by other nucleotide sequences in the sample. The V call is TRBV2, the J call TRBJ1-6; 9 nucleotides match TRBD1. The CDR3 runs to 15 residues. V lost 6 bases and J lost 5; bases outside the gene matches: 5. Per germline, CDR1 SNHLY and CDR2 FYNNEI. Written as DNA, the CDR3 is TGTGCCAGCAGCCCCAGGACAGGGGATAATTCACCCCTCCACTTT. This translates into CASSPRTGDNSPLHF.

J is TRBJ1-4 and V is TRBV2; D gene unclear. V was cut by 5 bases and J by 8 bases, with 15 bases left in between. The germline CDR1 and CDR2 sequences are SNHLY and FYNNEI. This CDR3 is 14 amino acids long. The CDR3 spells CASSQSRREEKLFF. The CDR3 DNA sequence: TGTGCCAGCAGTCAATCCAGGCGGGAGGAAAAACTGTTTTTT.

This clone has only one observation. The genes are TRBV24-1 and TRBJ1-5; D is undetermined. Trimming left V 1 base short and J 3 bases short, with 18 bases between. Germline V gene lookup returns CDR1 KGHDR and CDR2 SFDVKD. The CDR3 spans 18 residues. DNA for the CDR3: TGTGCCACCAGTGATTTATTGGGGAGGACTTCCCCCAATCAGCCCCAGCATTTT. Translating it yields CATSDLLGRTSPNQPQHF.

The rearrangement uses TRBV28 and TRBJ2-1; 9 bases fit TRBD1. Germline CDR1 reads MDHEN; CDR2 reads SYDVKM. V was pared by 2 bases and J by 1 base, with 18 bases of the junction left unmatched. The CDR3 is 21 residues long. The CDR3 reads CASSLPSGTGHQLSSYNEQFF. Written as DNA, the CDR3 is TGTGCCAGCAGTTTACCCTCCGGGACAGGGCACCAACTGAGTTCCTACAATGAGCAGTTCTTC.

The rearrangement uses TRBV4-1 and TRBJ2-3; 9 positions agree with TRBD1. Germline trimming cut 4 bases from V and 0 bases from J; bases unmatched to any gene: 5. There are 16 residues in the CDR3. The germline gives CDR1 MGHRA, CDR2 YSYEKL. The CDR3 here is CASSRTGGPSTDTQYF. In nucleotides, the CDR3 is TGCGCCAGCAGCCGCACAGGGGGCCCTAGCACAGATACGCAGTATTTT.

The J gene is TRBJ2-7, the V gene TRBV14; D is undetermined. Germline loops: CDR1 SGHDN, CDR2 FVKESK. The CDR3 extends over 11 amino acids. Trimming left V 1 base short and J 9 bases short, with 7 bases between. Written as DNA, the CDR3 is TGTGCCAGCAGCCAAGGATCCAGGCAGTACTTC. Translation: CASSQGSRQYF. Filled out from reference TRBV14 and TRBJ2-7, the complete variable domain reads EAGVTQFPSHSVIEKGQTVTLRCDPISGHDNLYWYRRVMGKEIKFLLHFVKESKQDESGMPNNRFLAERTGGTYSTLKVQPAELEDSGVYFCASSQGSRQYFGPGTRLTVT.

The rearrangement links TRBV6-5 to TRBJ1-5, with 8 bases fitting TRBD1. CDR1 is MNHEY, CDR2 SVGAGI, per germline. With 6 bases clipped from V and 7 bases from J, the junction kept 11 bases outside the gene matches. The CDR3 spans 15 residues. CDR3 loop: CASSPMDRVGQPQHF. The CDR3 DNA is TGTGCCAGCAGCCCCATGGACAGGGTTGGACAGCCCCAGCATTTT.